Below are 5 T cell receptor beta chains sequenced from a single sample in a study of T cell responses to AZD1222 COVID-19 vaccine (dated by TCRdb to about 2021). The time point label here, explained by the study, means: baseline before first vaccination. Libraries were made using the immunoSEQ multiplex PCR assay. This is the immuneACCESS table as TCRdb keeps it, with only in-frame sequences that have V and J called. A part of the clones is gone; compared with another copy, unresolved V genes explain less than half, and the rest is unexplained. The sample table contains about 100,000 clones; only one count was recorded for approximately 87% of them. Approximately 15% of the sample goes to the ten largest clones. The sequences come from peripheral blood, collected on day 0 of AZD1222 vaccination. Receptor source: an adult in good health.

This clone came up a few times. The chain carries TRBV25-1 and TRBJ1-4; D uncertain. The germline CDR1 and CDR2 sequences are MGHDK and SYGVNS. Trimming removed 4 bases at V and 12 bases at J, with 12 bases between. The CDR3 is made up of 12 amino acids. The CDR3 DNA sequence: TGTGCCAGCAGTGTATATGGTGAGGAACTGTTTTTT. This gives the protein CASSVYGEELFF.

The rearrangement links TRBV5-1 to TRBJ1-3; the D gene is possibly TRBD1 (5 bases). The CDR3 consists of 16 residues. Looked up from germline, CDR1 is SGHRS and CDR2 is YFSETQ. V was shortened by 4 bases and J by 4 bases, with 18 bases between the two germline ends. Here the CDR3 DNA reads TGCGCCAGCAGCCCCTTACTAGGGGTGAACGGAAACACCATATATTTT. This translates into CASSPLLGVNGNTIYF.

This clone was detected only once. The chain links TRBV6-2 or TRBV6-3 to TRBJ1-3; tentatively, D is TRBD1 (5 bases). Deletions cut 1 base from V and 2 bases from J, with 9 bases between. The CDR3 contains 15 residues. CDR1 and CDR2 (germline): MNHEY, SVGEGT. CDR3 protein: CASSYWGRPGNTIYF. Written as DNA, the CDR3 is TGTGCCAGCAGTTACTGGGGGAGACCTGGAAACACCATATATTTT.

V gene TRBV15 combines with J gene TRBJ2-1; D is unclear. CDR3 length equals 14 residues. V shed 0 bases and J shed 4 bases, with 7 bases lying between them. Germline CDR1 and CDR2: LNHNV and YYDKDF (reference sequence). In nucleotides, the CDR3 is TGTGCCACCAGCAGAGATTTACAATACAATGAGCAGTTCTTC. This gives the protein CATSRDLQYNEQFF. The complete variable domain, with remaining parts taken from reference TRBV15 and TRBJ2-1, reads DAMVIQNPRYQVTQFGKPVTLSCSQTLNHNVMYWYQQKSSQAPKLLFHYYDKDFNNEADTPDNFQSRRPNTSFCFLDIRSPGLGDTAMYLCATSRDLQYNEQFFGPGTRLTVL.

The chain uses TRBV11-3 and TRBJ1-5, with D hard to call. V was pared by 0 bases and J by 2 bases, with 11 bases between. This CDR3 region has 16 residues. Germline CDR1 and CDR2: SGHNT and YENEEA. The CDR3 loop is CASSLDGRGGNQPQHF. The CDR3 DNA reads TGTGCCAGCAGCTTAGATGGTAGAGGAGGCAATCAGCCCCAGCATTTT.